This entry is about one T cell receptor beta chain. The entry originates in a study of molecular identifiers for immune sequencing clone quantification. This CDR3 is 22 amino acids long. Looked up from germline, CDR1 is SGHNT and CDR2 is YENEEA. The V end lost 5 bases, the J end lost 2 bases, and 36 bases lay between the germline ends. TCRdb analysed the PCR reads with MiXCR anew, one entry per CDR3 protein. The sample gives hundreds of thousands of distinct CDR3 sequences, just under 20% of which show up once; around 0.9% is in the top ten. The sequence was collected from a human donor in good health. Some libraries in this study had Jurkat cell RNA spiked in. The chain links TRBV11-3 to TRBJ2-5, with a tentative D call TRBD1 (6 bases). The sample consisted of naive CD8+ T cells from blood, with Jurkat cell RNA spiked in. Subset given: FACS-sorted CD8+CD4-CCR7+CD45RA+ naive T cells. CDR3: CASSPPFERPRRTDKSQETQYF. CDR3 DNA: TGTGCCAGCAGCCCGCCCTTCGAGAGGCCAAGACGGACAGATAAATCACAAGAGACCCAGTACTTC.